This T cell receptor (beta chain) was identified in a study of blood T cells in healthy people across ages (dated by TCRdb to about 2015). For context, the study as a whole: Template switching captured roughly one uniquely barcoded TCR beta cDNA molecule per two T cells in model experiments. To track age-related changes in TCR beta repertoire diversity, the study relied on deep sequencing normalized with unique cDNA molecular identifiers. The donors were divided into four age groups: young (average around 16 years), middle-aged (about 41), aged (approximately 62) and long-lived (82). To avoid experimental bias, donors of different ages were distributed randomly across sequencing lanes. Two additional independent replicas of 1 million unique cDNA reads from the same blood draw were analyzed for two donors (one aged 18 to 29 and one aged 80 or older).

Paper-wide results and their limitations: Bulk unsorted PBMC profiling prevented conclusive comparison of naive and antigen-experienced compartments. Donor CMV infection status was unknown, potentially confounding age-related changes in expanded clonotypes. There was a strong correlation between observed TCR beta diversity and the percentage of naive T cells measured by flow cytometry. As age increased, observed TCR beta diversity per million T cells dropped in a roughly linear way, and a significant reduction was already evident by age about 36. Estimates of total diversity based on one million sequenced T cells were considered lower bounds and underestimates. Compared with the aged group, more naive CD4+ T cells, fewer expanded clones and increased TCR diversity were shown by the long-lived group, suggesting age selection.

V sheds 5 bases and J sheds 0 bases, leaving 4 bases between their ends. Including cysteine and phenylalanine, the CDR3 has 11 amino acids. The retained sequence is limited to the CDR3, 33 bases, with the frame set at the first base. The germline V gene encodes CDR1 SQVTM and CDR2 ANQGSEA. Receptor amplification or capture employed 5' RACE. The listed sequencing device is Illumina HiSeq 2500. The second PCR ran for roughly 7 to 12 cycles and used a J-beta primer mix along with a sample-barcoded 5' primer. A template-switch 5' adaptor carrying 12 random nucleotides introduced a unique molecular identifier onto each TCR beta cDNA molecule. Each sample yielded at least 3 million CDR3-containing paired-end reads. First-strand cDNA was synthesized from all RNA with the Mint cDNA synthesis kit, primed by a TRBC-specific oligonucleotide. All cDNA was treated with uracil-DNA glycosylase and then went through a first 18-cycle PCR with the universal primers M1SS and BC2_uni_R. For the original study's pipeline: For normalization, 1 million high-quality reads were randomly selected from each sample, with every read carrying a distinct molecular identifier. Reads sharing molecular identifiers were discarded rather than binned into consensus sequences. MiTCR, run with a Q25 quality threshold and the strictest error-elimination algorithm, handled CDR3 identification, clonotype clustering and error correction. Lower-bound total TCR beta diversity was estimated with a nonparametric unseen species model using Euler transformation. The public sequencing data were trimmed at Q25 with fastp and processed into clonotypes with MiXCR by TCRdb, which kept only in-frame beta chains. CDR3 protein sequences are deduplicated, and each keeps its most common genes and DNA. For this entry, the V and J calls and clone size follow TCRdb and not the study's own pipeline. This sample lists about 680,000 distinct CDR3 sequences; 49% were detected once. The biggest ten clones account for around a third of the sample.

With regard to this clonotype: Its antigen remains unidentified. Per-base quality was not reported, and no clone a single base away is much larger than it.

Systemically healthy Caucasian individuals from Russia, 35 to 50 in total and aged roughly 6 to 95 years, were included as donors. Each donor gave about 10 milliliters of peripheral blood, drawn into EDTA-treated Vacutainer tubes. Ficoll-Paque density-gradient centrifugation was used to isolate PBMCs, with at least 6.5 million per sample. Total RNA was extracted from PBMCs with Trizol reagent, with at least 5.5 micrograms obtained per sample. For every donor, flow cytometry on a PBMC aliquot measured the percentage of naive CD45RAhigh/CD27high T cells. Sequences were obtained from blood. The receptor chain draws on TRBV29-1 and TRBJ1-1; the D segment cannot be called with confidence. The clonotype originates from a woman aged 55-75 years in good health. Here is the DNA: TGCAGCGTTTTTTTGAACACTGAAGCTTTCTTT. Translated, this gives CSVFLNTEAFF.